These T cell receptor beta chains were read from a single sample in a study of identical twins. TCRdb fed the 5' RACE reads into MiXCR, producing one record per CDR3 protein. The sample holds about 730,000 distinct CDR3 sequences, around 20% seen once. These same data were also listed under a study on T cells expressing NK-cell markers.

The sample taken for sequencing was PBMCs. These receptors originate from a woman under 30 in good health. Each CDR3 is given without its conserved first and last residue. Each record gives: V gene, CDR3 protein.

TRBV5-1 ASSLARQGRDIQY
TRBV5-1 ASSWRTSGGPGTGELF
TRBV20-1 SANYRQGGNYGYT
TRBV7-9 ASSFQVEAEAF
TRBV7-9 ASSALGTDYEQY
TRBV27 ASSLRFGETQY
TRBV20-1 SATPEAGYNSPLH
TRBV7-6 ASSLLTRRDEQF
TRBV3-1 ASSQDKSGIYNEQF
TRBV12-3/TRBV12-4 ASSGDRRTYEQY
TRBV29-1 SVDDHGRDGNEQF
TRBV12-3/TRBV12-4 ASSFGWRTEAF
TRBV7-2 ASSLVSGDPYEQY
TRBV24-1 ATGTGEGTQY
TRBV4-1 ASSQDKFARLAGEPAPNEQF
TRBV29-1 SVQKQGMNTEAF
TRBV12-3/TRBV12-4 ASSFSRAGYGYT
TRBV29-1 SVEVTGELF
TRBV7-2 ASSFFSGPTYEQY
TRBV9 ASSPPGTPPHGYT
TRBV12-3/TRBV12-4 ASSLRLNYGYT
TRBV7-9 ASSPSQANTGELF
TRBV12-3/TRBV12-4 ASSAWDNRQPQH
TRBV20-1 SALTGTQY
TRBV9 ASSFSSWGDTQY
TRBV4-2 ASSRGNPDTQY
TRBV7-2 ASSPSSGGEDTQY
TRBV2 ATTRGPEQY
TRBV6-1 ASRNRGNQPQH
TRBV12-3/TRBV12-4 ASSFPQPYNEQF
TRBV10-3 AISLAGGYEQY
TRBV9 ASSVATGMSTGELF
TRBV20-1 SARDEAGGRYEQF
TRBV20-1 SARDPRLNTEAF
TRBV5-1 ASSWGHAREGTEAF
TRBV11-2 ASSSTGALNTEAF
TRBV7-2 ASSLGDWDTQY
TRBV27 ASSSGGPLGNQPQH
TRBV10-1 ASSERQGGGSEQY
TRBV12-3/TRBV12-4 ASSLRRDSGGSPLH
TRBV6-2/TRBV6-3 ASRDDRVNQPQH
TRBV12-3/TRBV12-4 ASSFADRANYGYT
TRBV9 ASSVSAGDTDTQY